The rows below give T cell receptor beta chains drawn from one sample of a study. MiXCR was run by TCRdb on the 5' RACE reads, yielding one entry per CDR3 protein. The sample lists roughly 20,000 distinct CDR3 sequences, about 29% occurring once. The sample was tumor-infiltrating naive CD4+ T cells sorted from the breast tumor. These receptor sequences come from a female donor with breast cancer. Both conserved end residues are part of each CDR3. D genes are given only for firm matches. A clone size is listed for some rows: how often the clone was seen (once, few, many), or a class if it is expanded.

many	NA	TRBV9	TRBJ1-1	CASSAGGNSGTEAFF	TGTGCCAGCAGCGCAGGAGGCAATTCGGGCACTGAAGCTTTCTTT
many	NA	TRBV7-9	TRBJ1-2	CASSLVFRGRSGGYTF	TGTGCCAGCAGCTTAGTCTTCCGGGGGCGATCGGGTGGCTACACCTTC
medium-sized	TRBD1	TRBV18	TRBJ2-1	CASSPRTGDNEQFF	TGTGCCAGCTCACCGAGGACAGGGGACAATGAGCAGTTCTTC
few	NA	TRBV4-1	TRBJ1-6	CASSQYAARINNPPLHF	TGCGCCAGCAGCCAATACGCGGCCCGTATTAATAATCCACCCCTCCACTTT
few	NA	TRBV20-1	TRBJ1-3	CSASSLSGNTIYF	TGCAGTGCTAGTTCTCTCTCTGGAAACACCATATATTTT
NA	TRBD1	TRBV18	TRBJ1-1	CASSPYRDRSTEAFF	TGTGCCAGCTCTCCCTACCGGGACAGGAGCACTGAAGCTTTCTTT
NA	TRBD2	TRBV20-1	TRBJ2-1	CSARSLRTSGRAGEQFF	TGCAGTGCTAGATCTCTGCGGACTAGCGGGAGGGCCGGGGAGCAGTTCTTC
NA	TRBD2	TRBV20-1	TRBJ2-1	CSARGGGSVEQFF	TGCAGTGCTAGAGGGGGGGGGAGCGTTGAGCAGTTCTTC
once	NA	TRBV5-4	TRBJ2-3	CASSSMTSTRDTQYF	TGTGCCAGCAGCTCTATGACTAGTACAAGAGATACGCAGTATTTT
many	NA	TRBV7-8	TRBJ1-5	CASGPLGGRRSNQPQHF	TGTGCCAGCGGCCCTCTTGGGGGGCGCAGGAGCAATCAGCCCCAGCATTTT
NA	NA	TRBV6-5	TRBJ1-3	CASSGGLDGSGNTIYF	TGTGCCAGCAGCGGCGGTTTGGACGGCTCTGGAAACACCATATATTTT
NA	NA	TRBV12-3/TRBV12-4	TRBJ2-3	CASSPGTFPRGDTQYF	TGTGCCAGCAGCCCCGGGACTTTCCCCCGAGGAGATACGCAGTATTTT
NA	NA	TRBV5-1	TRBJ1-1	CASRSGGTEAFF	TGCGCCAGCAGGTCGGGGGGCACTGAAGCTTTCTTT
NA	NA	TRBV19	TRBJ1-1	CASSTRQPNTEAFF	TGTGCCAGTAGTACGAGACAGCCGAACACTGAAGCTTTCTTT
NA	TRBD1	TRBV4-2	TRBJ1-2	CASSQPTGGDYGYTF	TGTGCCAGCAGCCAACCGACAGGGGGCGACTATGGCTACACCTTC